This TCR beta chain was documented in a study of shared clonotypes between healthy human individuals. Overall study findings and caveats: Against clonotypes common to all four donors, non-shared ones had lower generation probabilities. Investigators collected only blood, and repertoires in tissues likely differ.

A note on this clone: Its antigen is unidentified.

Each replicate PCR on the sorted subsets used roughly 210 ng DNA (approximately 33,000 T cell genomes). Profiling relied on immunoSEQ multiplex PCR, and the TCRdb table lists in-frame clones only, not all of them. The sample carries 2.5 million or so clones, approximately 90% recorded once. Recent acute infections and vaccinations were absent in the healthy HIV-negative adult donors. The sample taken for sequencing was naive CD4+ T cells sorted from blood. Indicated subset: CD45RA+ positively selected. This clonotype originated in a man aged 18 to 29 in good health.

CDR3 region: CASDIGRAGGYGYTF. The DNA for the CDR3 is TGTGCCAGCGACATCGGGAGGGCTGGCGGCTATGGCTACACCTTC. The chain uses TRBV28 and TRBJ1-2; D call uncertain. Germline-derived CDR1 and CDR2 are MDHEN and SYDVKM. Trimming took 8 bases from V and 4 from J, leaving 20 bases between them. The CDR3 sequence is 15 residues long.